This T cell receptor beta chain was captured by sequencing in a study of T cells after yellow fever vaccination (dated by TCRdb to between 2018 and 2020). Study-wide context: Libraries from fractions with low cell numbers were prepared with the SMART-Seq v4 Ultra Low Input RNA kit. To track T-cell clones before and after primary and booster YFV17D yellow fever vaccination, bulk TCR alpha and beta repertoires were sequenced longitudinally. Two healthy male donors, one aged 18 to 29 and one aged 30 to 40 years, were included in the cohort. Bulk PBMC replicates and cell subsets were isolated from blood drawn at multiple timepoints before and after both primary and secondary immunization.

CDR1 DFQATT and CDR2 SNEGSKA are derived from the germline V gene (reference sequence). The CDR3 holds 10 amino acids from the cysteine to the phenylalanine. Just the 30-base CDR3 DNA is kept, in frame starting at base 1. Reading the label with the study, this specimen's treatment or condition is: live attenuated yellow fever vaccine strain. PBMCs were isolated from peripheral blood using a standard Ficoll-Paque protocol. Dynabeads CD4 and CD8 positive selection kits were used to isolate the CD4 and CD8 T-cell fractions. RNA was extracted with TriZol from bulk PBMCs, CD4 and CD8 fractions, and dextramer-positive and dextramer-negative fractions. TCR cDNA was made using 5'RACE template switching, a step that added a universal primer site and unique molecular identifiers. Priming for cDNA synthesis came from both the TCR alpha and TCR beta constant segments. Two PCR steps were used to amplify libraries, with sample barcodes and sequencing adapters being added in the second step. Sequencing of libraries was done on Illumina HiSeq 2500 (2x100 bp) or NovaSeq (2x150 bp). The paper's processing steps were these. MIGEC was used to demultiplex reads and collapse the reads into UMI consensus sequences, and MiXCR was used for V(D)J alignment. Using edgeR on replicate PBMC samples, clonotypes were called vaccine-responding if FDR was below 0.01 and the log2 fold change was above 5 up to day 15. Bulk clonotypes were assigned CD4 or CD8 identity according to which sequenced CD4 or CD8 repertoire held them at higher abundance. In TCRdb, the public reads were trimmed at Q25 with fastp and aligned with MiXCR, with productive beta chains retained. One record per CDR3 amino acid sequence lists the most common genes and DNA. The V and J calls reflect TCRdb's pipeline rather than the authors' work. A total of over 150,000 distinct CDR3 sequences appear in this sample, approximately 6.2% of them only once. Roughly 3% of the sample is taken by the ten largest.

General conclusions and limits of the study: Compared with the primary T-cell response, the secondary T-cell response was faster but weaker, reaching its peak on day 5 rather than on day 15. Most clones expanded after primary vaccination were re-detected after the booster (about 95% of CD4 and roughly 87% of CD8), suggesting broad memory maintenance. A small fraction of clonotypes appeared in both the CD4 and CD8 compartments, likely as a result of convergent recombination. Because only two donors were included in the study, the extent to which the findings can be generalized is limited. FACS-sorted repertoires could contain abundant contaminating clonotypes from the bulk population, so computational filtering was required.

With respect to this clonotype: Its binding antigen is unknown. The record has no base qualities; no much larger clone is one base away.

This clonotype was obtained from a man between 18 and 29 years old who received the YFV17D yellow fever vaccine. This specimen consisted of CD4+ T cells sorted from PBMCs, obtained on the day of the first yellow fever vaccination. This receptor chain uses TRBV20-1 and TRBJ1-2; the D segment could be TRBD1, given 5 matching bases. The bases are TGCAGGGGGGGTAGCTATGGCTACACCTTC. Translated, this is CRGGSYGYTF.